This T cell receptor beta chain is drawn from a study of regulatory T cells in long-lasting Graves disease. Findings and limits, study-wide: Persistent patients had a count of shared public clonotypes (2,741) that exceeded that of new patients (about 970). TRBV28, TRBJ1-2 and TRBJ2-5 emerged as the favored segments in persistent disease.

Note on this clonotype: As yet, its antigen is unknown.

Investigators prepared the TCR beta libraries by applying iRepertoire HTBI primers and Arm-PCR of CDR3 regions. Each CDR3 protein is one row after TCRdb ran MiXCR on the multiplex PCR reads. The sample lists hundreds of thousands of distinct CDR3 sequences, 21% seen once, with around 15% in the top ten. This CDR3 has 15 residues. Looked up from germline, CDR1 is SGHTA and CDR2 is FQGTGA. Trimming shortened V by 5 bases and J by 0 bases, and 8 bases separated the two germline ends. Time point in this sample: persistent/refractory GD, antithyroid drugs over 5 years with positive TRAb. PBMC RNA was the source of the TCR library.

The chain joins TRBV7-3 to TRBJ2-6; the D is unclear. The sequence derives from a female donor with Graves disease. This specimen consisted of peripheral blood mononuclear cells (PBMCs), obtained when the disease was refractory, from a patient treated with antithyroid drugs. The CDR3 sequence is CASSLLNSGANVLTF. The CDR3, as DNA: TGTGCCAGCAGCCTCCTAAACTCTGGGGCCAACGTCCTGACTTTC.